The entry below describes one T cell receptor (beta chain). Germline-derived CDR1 and CDR2 are MNHNS and SASEGT. CDR3 size: 14 residues. V was clipped by 2 bases and J by 3 bases, with 9 bases between them. The PCR made use of 60 Vbeta and 13 Jbeta primers. The assay was immunoSEQ multiplex PCR, and TCRdb's table has in-frame clones only and misses some. The table shows about 160,000 clones, with 75% to 85% occurring only once. The data derive from a study of cytomegalovirus exposure and HLA in healthy donors. The receptor was derived from a man in his forties or fifties in good health and CMV-seropositive. The rearrangement joins TRBV6-1 to TRBJ2-3, with a tentative D call TRBD2 (6 bases). Sequencing was carried out using PBMCs. This CDR3 reads CASSENGRTDTQYF. CDR3 sequence (DNA): TGTGCCAGCAGTGAAAACGGGAGAACAGATACGCAGTATTTT.